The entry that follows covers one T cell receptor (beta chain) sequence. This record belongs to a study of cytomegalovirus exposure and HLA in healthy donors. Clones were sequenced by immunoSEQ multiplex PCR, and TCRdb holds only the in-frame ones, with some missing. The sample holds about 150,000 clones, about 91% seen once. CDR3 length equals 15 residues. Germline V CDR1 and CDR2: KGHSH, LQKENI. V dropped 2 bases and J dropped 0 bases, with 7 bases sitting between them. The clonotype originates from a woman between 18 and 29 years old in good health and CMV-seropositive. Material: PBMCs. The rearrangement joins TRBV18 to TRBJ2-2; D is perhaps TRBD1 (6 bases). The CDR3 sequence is CASSPGQTNTGELFF. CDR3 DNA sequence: TGTGCCAGCTCACCAGGACAGACGAACACCGGGGAGCTGTTTTTT.